This T cell receptor beta chain was identified during a study of blood T cell repertoires in COVID-19. TCRdb's table, derived via immunoSEQ multiplex PCR, lists solely in-frame clones and lacks some. The data contain 250,000 to 400,000 clones, approximately 87% of them singletons. Germline CDR1 is SGHVS and CDR2 is FNYEAQ. CDR3 length: 16 residues. The V and J ends lost 5 bases and 4 bases, in that order; junction bases with no gene match: 8. The chain employs TRBV7-6 and TRBJ2-2; 9 positions agree with TRBD1. The TCR comes from a young woman who had recovered from COVID-19. What was sequenced was PBMCs or T cells enriched from blood (not recorded which). As DNA, the CDR3 is TGTGCCAGCAGCCCAACAGGGGGCTTCGGCACCGGGGAGCTGTTTTTT. Translated: CASSPTGGFGTGELFF.